The T cell receptor (beta chain) described here comes from a study of T cells in Graves' hyperthyroidism and ophthalmopathy. An absence of ophthalmopathy progression within 18 months meant stable Graves' hyperthyroidism. In making diagnoses, clinical symptoms, serum thyroxine and TRAb, thyroid ultrasound and orbital computed tomography were all used. The authors obtained PBMCs from about 9 ml of fresh peripheral blood. V lost 10 bases, J lost 0 bases, and 15 bases lay in between. The CDR3 contains 15 residues. Per the germline V gene, CDR1 is ENHRY and CDR2 is SYGVKD. What was amplified from RNA transcripts were TCR beta CDR3 regions. The HTBI set primed first-round TCR CDR3 RT-PCR. TCRdb reanalysed the multiplex PCR reads using MiXCR and keeps one entry per CDR3 protein. The data contain nearly 750,000 distinct CDR3 sequences, about a third of them seen just once; the ten biggest clones take up about a third.

V usage is TRBV10-3 and J usage is TRBJ1-4; no clear D. The sequenced sample consisted of blood. The TCR comes from a woman in her thirties or forties with Graves' hyperthyroidism. The CDR3 DNA reads as TGTGCCACCAAGGCAGAACTCGCAACTAATGAAAAACTGTTTTTT. It encodes CATKAELATNEKLFF.